This TCR beta chain was identified during a study of beta chain features in type 1 diabetes. Study-level points and caveats: Researchers report that Type 1 diabetes patients had moderately but significantly shorter TCRB CDR3s across all four CD4+ subsets. PCR might preferentially amplify shorter templates, equally in patients and controls. There were fewer insertions and more deletions at the VDJ junctions of type 1 diabetes patients. Within patients, naive, central memory and Treg TCRB repertoires seemed more similar than within healthy donors.

Worth noting for this clone: What it recognizes is unknown.

Expressed TCRB transcripts got sequenced, as all isolated RNA was reverse transcribed. Produced via immunoSEQ multiplex PCR; TCRdb's table is partial and in-frame only. The sample contains 500,000 to 850,000 clones, about 14% of which appear only once. Per germline, CDR1 SGHNT and CDR2 YYREEE (reference sequence). Trimming stripped 4 bases from V and 2 bases from J, with 22 bases between. This CDR3 contains 18 residues. The V and J genes are TRBV5-4 and TRBJ1-3; TRBD1 is a possible D gene (5 bases). What was sequenced was naive CD4+ T cells from blood. This TCR was recovered from a man in his late teens or twenties with type 1 diabetes. CDR3 bases: TGTGCCAGCAGCCCACGAGGGGCGACCCAGCCAGCTGGAAACACCATATATTTT. Translated: CASSPRGATQPAGNTIYF.